The sequence of this T cell receptor beta chain was determined in a study of control samples from healthy donors and cancer patients (dated by TCRdb to about 2020). The library was generated by the immunoSEQ multiplex PCR assay. In its TCRdb copy, this immuneACCESS table keeps in-frame sequences only and misses some clones. Where compared with another copy, unresolved V genes explain less than half of these, and the others have no known cause. This sample lists around 200,000 clones; 90% to 95% were detected once. In total, the top ten clones hold roughly 1.5% of the sample. A note on this clone: Its antigen is unknown. Per-base quality was not reported, and no clone a single base away is much larger than it.

Ends trimmed: V by 5 bases, J by 3 bases; bases unmatched to a gene: 5. The germline V gene encodes CDR1 KGHDR and CDR2 SFDVKD. There are 14 amino acids in the CDR3, from cysteine to phenylalanine inclusive. Only the CDR3 region is kept as DNA, spanning 42 bases read in frame from base 1. The rearrangement joined TRBV24-1 to TRBJ1-1, with 7 bases matching TRBD1. The receptor was isolated from a man aged 18-30 years in good health. Source material: blood. The nucleotides are TGTGCCACCAGTGCGAAGGGACAGTACACTGAAGCTTTCTTT. The translation is CATSAKGQYTEAFF.